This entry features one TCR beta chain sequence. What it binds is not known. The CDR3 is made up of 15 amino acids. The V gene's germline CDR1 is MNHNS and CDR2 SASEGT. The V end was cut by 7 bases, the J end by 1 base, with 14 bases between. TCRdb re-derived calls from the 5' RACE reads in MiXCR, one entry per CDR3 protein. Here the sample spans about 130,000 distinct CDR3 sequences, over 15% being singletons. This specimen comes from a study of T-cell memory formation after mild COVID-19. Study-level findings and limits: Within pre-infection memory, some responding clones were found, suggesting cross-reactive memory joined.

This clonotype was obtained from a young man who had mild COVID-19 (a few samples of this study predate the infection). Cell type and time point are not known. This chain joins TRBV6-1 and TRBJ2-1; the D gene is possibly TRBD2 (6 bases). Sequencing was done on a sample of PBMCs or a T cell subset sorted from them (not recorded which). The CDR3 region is CASTRLGGSYNEQFF. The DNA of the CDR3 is TGTGCCAGCACCAGACTGGGGGGTTCCTACAATGAGCAGTTCTTC.